The 8 T cell receptor beta chains below were found in one sample sequenced in a study of beta chain features in type 1 diabetes. Overall study results and limits: There was a moderate but significant shortening of TCRB CDR3s in all four CD4+ subsets of Type 1 diabetes patients.

Their antigens remain unidentified. Every bit of the isolated RNA underwent reverse transcription, so sequencing read expressed TCRB transcripts. TCRdb keeps only in-frame clones here, not all; method: immunoSEQ multiplex PCR. The table lists 15,000 or so clones, about 66% of them singletons. Sequencing was done on a sample of stem cell memory CD4+ T cells from blood. Receptor source: a woman under 30 with type 1 diabetes.

With regard to this clone: Other DNA sequences in the sample encode the same CDR3. The chain links TRBV7-9 to TRBJ2-7; D may be TRBD2 (5 bases). Trimming stripped 0 bases from V and 0 bases from J, with 9 bases between. The CDR3 extends over 15 amino acids. CDR1 SEHNR and CDR2 FQNEAQ come from the germline V gene (reference sequence). The CDR3 region is CASSLARAGSYEQYF. DNA of the CDR3: TGTGCCAGCAGCTTAGCGCGGGCAGGCTCCTACGAGCAGTACTTC.

V gene TRBV25-1 combines with J gene TRBJ1-6; D gene ambiguous. The CDR3 covers 14 residues. Per the germline V gene, CDR1 is MGHDK and CDR2 is SYGVNS. V lost 5 bases and J lost 4, with 9 bases in between. This CDR3 reads CASSPGPYNSPLHF. In DNA, the CDR3 is TGTGCCAGCAGTCCTGGGCCTTATAATTCACCCCTCCACTTT.

This clone was seen only a few times. The chain is built from TRBV11-2 and TRBJ2-7; the match to TRBD2 covers 9 bases. V trimming: 4 bases; J trimming: 7 bases; junction bases outside the gene matches: 14. CDR1 is SGHAT, CDR2 FQNNGV, per germline. The CDR3 runs 16 residues. The CDR3 reads CASSSRMASAGGEQYF. As DNA, the CDR3 is TGTGCCAGCAGCTCCCGAATGGCTTCGGCGGGAGGGGAGCAGTACTTC.

The chain employs TRBV9 and TRBJ2-1, with 7 bases fitting TRBD2. The V segment lost 2 bases and the J segment 6 bases; nucleotides outside the gene matches: 8. Germline V gene data show CDR1 as SGDLS and CDR2 as YYNGEE. This CDR3 has 15 residues. The CDR3 reads CASSVSMTSFNEQFF. CDR3 in DNA: TGTGCCAGCAGCGTTTCAATGACTAGCTTCAATGAGCAGTTCTTC.

The V gene is TRBV5-1, the J gene TRBJ1-1, with 10 bases identical to TRBD1. CDR1 is SGHRS and CDR2 is YFSETQ in the germline V gene. The V and J ends lost 4 bases and 6 bases, in that order; junction bases with no gene match: 3. The CDR3 contains 13 residues. CDR3 in amino acids: CASSQGQGSEAFF. The CDR3 nucleotides are TGCGCCAGCAGCCAGGGACAGGGGTCTGAAGCTTTCTTT.

The gene calls are TRBV2 and TRBJ1-2; no firm D call. The CDR3 totals 13 residues. From germline, CDR1 is SNHLY and CDR2 FYNNEI. Deletions cut 4 bases from V and 4 bases from J, with 10 bases between. The CDR3 reads CASSVTVVYGYTF. DNA of the CDR3: TGTGCCAGCAGTGTTACGGTCGTCTATGGCTACACCTTC.

This clone occurred a few times. The J gene is TRBJ2-3, the V gene TRBV10-3, with TRBD2 matching 10 bases. The CDR3 consists of 13 residues. Losses at the gene ends were 4 bases for V and 5 bases for J; bases not matched to a gene: 0. CDR1 and CDR2 from the germline V gene are ENHRY and SYGVKD. CDR3: CAISASGRDTQYF. The CDR3, as DNA: TGTGCCATCAGTGCTAGCGGGAGAGATACGCAGTATTTT.

The chain is built from TRBV11-3 and TRBJ1-1; D gene unclear. Germline values: CDR1 SGHNT, CDR2 YENEEA. There are 13 residues in the CDR3. V was cut by 8 bases and J by 3 bases, with 13 bases left in between. The CDR3 nucleotides are TGTGCCAGCGGGAGGAACCCGTACACTGAAGCTTTCTTT. Translating gives CASGRNPYTEAFF.